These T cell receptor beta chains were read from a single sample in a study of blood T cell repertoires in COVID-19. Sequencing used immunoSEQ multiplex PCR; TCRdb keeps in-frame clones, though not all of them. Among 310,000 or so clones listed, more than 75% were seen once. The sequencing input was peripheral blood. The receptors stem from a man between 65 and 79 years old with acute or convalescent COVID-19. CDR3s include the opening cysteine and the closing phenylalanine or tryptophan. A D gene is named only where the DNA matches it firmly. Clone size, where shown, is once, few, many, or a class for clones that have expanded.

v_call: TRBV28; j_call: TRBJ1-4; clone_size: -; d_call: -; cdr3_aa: CASSLIGHSGLTNEKLFF; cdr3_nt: TGTGCCAGCAGTTTAATAGGCCATTCTGGACTGACGAATGAAAAACTGTTTTTT
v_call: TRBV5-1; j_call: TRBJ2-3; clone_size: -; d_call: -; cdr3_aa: CASSPSAGGSTDTQYF; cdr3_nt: TGCGCCAGCAGCCCGTCGGCAGGGGGGAGCACAGATACGCAGTATTTT
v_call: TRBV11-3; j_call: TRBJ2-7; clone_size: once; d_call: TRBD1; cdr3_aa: CASSPPTGVEQYF; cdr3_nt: TGTGCCAGCAGCCCTCCAACAGGGGTCGAGCAGTACTTC
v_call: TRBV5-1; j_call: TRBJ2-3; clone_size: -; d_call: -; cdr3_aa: CATRGVGTDTQYF; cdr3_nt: TGCGCCACCAGGGGAGTCGGCACAGATACGCAGTATTTT
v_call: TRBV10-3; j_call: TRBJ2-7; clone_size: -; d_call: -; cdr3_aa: CAISVKDSSYEQYF; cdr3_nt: TGTGCCATCAGTGTTAAGGACAGCTCCTACGAGCAGTACTTC
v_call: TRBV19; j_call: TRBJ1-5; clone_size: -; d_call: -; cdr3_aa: CASSIQGLAQPQHF; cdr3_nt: TGTGCCAGTAGTATTCAGGGGTTGGCCCAGCCCCAGCATTTT
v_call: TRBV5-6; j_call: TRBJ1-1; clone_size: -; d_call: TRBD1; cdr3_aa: CASRTGQGYTEAFF; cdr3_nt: TGTGCCAGCAGAACCGGACAGGGTTACACTGAAGCTTTCTTT
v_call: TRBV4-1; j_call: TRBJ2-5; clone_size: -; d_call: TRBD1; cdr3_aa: CASSQGGTGVGTQYF; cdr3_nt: TGCGCCAGCAGCCAAGGGGGGACAGGGGTGGGGACCCAGTACTTC
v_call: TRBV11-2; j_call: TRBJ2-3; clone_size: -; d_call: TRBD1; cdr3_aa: CASSLGQGLGTDTQYF; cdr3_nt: TGTGCCAGCAGCTTAGGACAGGGGTTGGGCACAGATACGCAGTATTTT
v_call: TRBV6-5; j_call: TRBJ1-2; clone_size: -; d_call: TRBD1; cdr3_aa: CASRYGTGDGYTF; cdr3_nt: TGTGCCAGCAGATACGGGACAGGGGATGGCTACACCTTC
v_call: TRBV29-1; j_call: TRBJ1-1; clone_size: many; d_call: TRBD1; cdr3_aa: CSASGQAHTEAFF; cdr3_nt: TGCAGCGCTTCAGGACAGGCCCACACTGAAGCTTTCTTT
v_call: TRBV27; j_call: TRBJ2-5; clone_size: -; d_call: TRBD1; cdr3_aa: CASSINAPGTGETQYF; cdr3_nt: TGTGCCAGCAGTATCAACGCACCCGGGACAGGGGAGACCCAGTACTTC
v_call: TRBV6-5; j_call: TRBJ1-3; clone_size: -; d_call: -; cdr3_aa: CASRRQSFSGNTIYF; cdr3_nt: TGTGCCAGCAGGAGACAGAGCTTCTCTGGAAACACCATATATTTT
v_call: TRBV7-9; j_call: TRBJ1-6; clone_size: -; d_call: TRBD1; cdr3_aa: CASSWDRGGYSPLHF; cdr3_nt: TGTGCCAGCAGCTGGGACAGGGGAGGTTATTCACCCCTCCACTTT
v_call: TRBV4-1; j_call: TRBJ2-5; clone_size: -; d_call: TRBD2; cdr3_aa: CASSPRLAFGLQETQYF; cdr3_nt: TGCGCCAGCAGCCCCCGACTAGCGTTCGGCCTTCAAGAGACCCAGTACTTC
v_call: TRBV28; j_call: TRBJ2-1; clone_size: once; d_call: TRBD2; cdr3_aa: CASSPLDSGSINEQFF; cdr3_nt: TGTGCCAGCAGTCCCCTGGATAGCGGGAGTATAAATGAGCAGTTCTTC
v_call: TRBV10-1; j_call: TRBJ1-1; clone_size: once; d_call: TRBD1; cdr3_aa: CASSGQADTEAFF; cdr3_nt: TGCGCCAGCAGCGGACAGGCAGACACTGAAGCTTTCTTT
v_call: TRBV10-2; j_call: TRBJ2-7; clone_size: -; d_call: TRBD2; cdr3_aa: CASSEFLAGVYEQYF; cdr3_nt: TGCGCCAGCAGTGAGTTCCTAGCGGGAGTATACGAGCAGTACTTC
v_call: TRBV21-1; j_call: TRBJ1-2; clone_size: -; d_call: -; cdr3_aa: CASSKEPGHPNYGYTF; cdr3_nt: TGTGCCAGCAGCAAAGAACCGGGACACCCTAACTATGGCTACACCTTC
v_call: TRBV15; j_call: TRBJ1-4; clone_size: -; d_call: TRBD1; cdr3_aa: CATSRDQPGTGYEKLFF; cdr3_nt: TGTGCCACCAGCAGAGATCAACCCGGGACAGGGTATGAAAAACTGTTTTTT
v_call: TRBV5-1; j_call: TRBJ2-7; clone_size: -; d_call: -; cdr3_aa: CASSSGNLVVIDEQYF; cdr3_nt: TGCGCCAGCAGCAGTGGAAATCTAGTGGTAATCGACGAGCAGTACTTC
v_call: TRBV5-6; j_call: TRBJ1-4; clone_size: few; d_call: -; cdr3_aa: CASSFDQGLILFF; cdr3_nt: TGTGCCAGCAGCTTCGATCAGGGGTTGATACTGTTTTTT
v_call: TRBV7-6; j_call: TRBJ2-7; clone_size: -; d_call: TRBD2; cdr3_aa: CASSASPSGGAGQYF; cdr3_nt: TGTGCCAGCAGCGCCTCCCCTAGCGGGGGGGCCGGGCAGTACTTC
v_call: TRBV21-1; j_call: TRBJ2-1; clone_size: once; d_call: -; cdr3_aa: CASSKAPRGIHNEQFF; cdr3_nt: TGTGCCAGCAGCAAAGCTCCCAGGGGGATCCACAATGAGCAGTTCTTC